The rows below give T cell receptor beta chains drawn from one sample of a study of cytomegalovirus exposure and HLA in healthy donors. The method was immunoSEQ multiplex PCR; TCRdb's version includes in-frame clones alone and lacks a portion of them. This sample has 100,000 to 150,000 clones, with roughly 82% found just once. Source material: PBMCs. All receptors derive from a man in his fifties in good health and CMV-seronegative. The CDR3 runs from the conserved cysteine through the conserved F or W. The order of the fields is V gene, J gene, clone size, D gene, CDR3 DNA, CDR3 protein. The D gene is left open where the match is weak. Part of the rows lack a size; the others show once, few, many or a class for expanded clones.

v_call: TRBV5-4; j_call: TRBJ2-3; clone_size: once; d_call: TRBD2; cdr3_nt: TGTGCCAGCAGCAGCATGACTAGCGGCCTCACAGATACGCAGTATTTT; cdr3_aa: CASSSMTSGLTDTQYF
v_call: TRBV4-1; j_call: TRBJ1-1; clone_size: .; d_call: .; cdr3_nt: TGCGCCAGCAGCCAAGTAGGCCAGGGGAACACTGAAGCTTTCTTT; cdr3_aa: CASSQVGQGNTEAFF
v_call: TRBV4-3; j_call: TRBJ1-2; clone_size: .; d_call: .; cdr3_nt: TGCGCCTCCACGGTGAGCGAGGGTAGCTATGGCTACACCTTC; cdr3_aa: CASTVSEGSYGYTF
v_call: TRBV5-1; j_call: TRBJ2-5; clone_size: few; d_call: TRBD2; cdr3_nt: TGCGCCAGCGCTGTGGGACTAGCGATGGAGACCCAGTACTTC; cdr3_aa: CASAVGLAMETQYF
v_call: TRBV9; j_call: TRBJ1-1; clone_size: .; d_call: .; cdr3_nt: TGTGCCAGCAGCTTCCGCCGGGACACTGAAGCTTTCTTT; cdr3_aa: CASSFRRDTEAFF
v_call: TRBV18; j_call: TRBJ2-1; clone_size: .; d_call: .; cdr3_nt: TGTGCCAGCTCACCAGTTCCAGGGGTCGCTGAGCAGTTCTTC; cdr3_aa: CASSPVPGVAEQFF
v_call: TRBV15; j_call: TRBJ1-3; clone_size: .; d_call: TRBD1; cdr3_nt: TGTGCCACCAGCAGCCCGGGACAGGGGAGGACTGGAAACACCATATATTTT; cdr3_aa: CATSSPGQGRTGNTIYF
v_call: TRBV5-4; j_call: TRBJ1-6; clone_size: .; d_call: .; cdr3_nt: TGTGCCAGCAGCTCCGGGGTCTCTCCGGTTTCACCCCTCCACTTT; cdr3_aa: CASSSGVSPVSPLHF
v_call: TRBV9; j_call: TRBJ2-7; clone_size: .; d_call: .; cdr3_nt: TGTGCCAGCAGCGCAGGGGACCAGTCCTACGAGCAGTACTTC; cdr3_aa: CASSAGDQSYEQYF
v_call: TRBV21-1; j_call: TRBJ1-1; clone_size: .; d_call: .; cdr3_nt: TGTGCCGGAGGACAGCCCGACGGTAACACTGAAGCTTTCTTT; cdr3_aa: CAGGQPDGNTEAFF
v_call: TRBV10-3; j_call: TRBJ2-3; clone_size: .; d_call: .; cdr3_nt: TGTGCCATCAGTCTACAGGGGGGGCCAGATACGCAGTATTTT; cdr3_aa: CAISLQGGPDTQYF
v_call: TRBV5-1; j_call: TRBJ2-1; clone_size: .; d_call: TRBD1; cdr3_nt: TGCGCCAGCAGCTTGGTAGGGGGCACGTACAATGAGCAGTTCTTC; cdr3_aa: CASSLVGGTYNEQFF
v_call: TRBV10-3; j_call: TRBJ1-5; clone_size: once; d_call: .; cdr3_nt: TGTGCCACCACCGACCCAGGGCATGCCAGGGAGCCCCAGCATTTT; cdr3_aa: CATTDPGHAREPQHF
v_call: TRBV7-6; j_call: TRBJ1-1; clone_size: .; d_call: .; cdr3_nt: TGTGCCAGCAGCTTAGCGCCTATCAACACTGAAGCTTTCTTT; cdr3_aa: CASSLAPINTEAFF
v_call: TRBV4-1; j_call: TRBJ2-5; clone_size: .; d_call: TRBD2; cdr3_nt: TGCGCCAGCAGCCAAGGAGCGGGGGGGCCCAAGACCCAGTACTTC; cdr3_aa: CASSQGAGGPKTQYF
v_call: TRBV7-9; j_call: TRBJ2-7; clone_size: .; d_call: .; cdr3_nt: TGTGCCACCGGAGGCAGGTACGAGCAGTACTTC; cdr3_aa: CATGGRYEQYF
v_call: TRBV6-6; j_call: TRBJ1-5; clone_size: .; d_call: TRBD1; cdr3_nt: TGTGCCAGCAGTCGCCCGGGACAGGCCAATCAGCCCCAGCATTTT; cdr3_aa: CASSRPGQANQPQHF
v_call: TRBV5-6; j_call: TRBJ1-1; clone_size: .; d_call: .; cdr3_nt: TGTGCCAGCAGCTTAGCAGGGGAAGCTTTCTTT; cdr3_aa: CASSLAGEAFF
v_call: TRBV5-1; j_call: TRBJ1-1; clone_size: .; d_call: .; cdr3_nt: TGCGCCAGCAGTCCGGGGTTGGACACTGAAGCTTTCTTT; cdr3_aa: CASSPGLDTEAFF
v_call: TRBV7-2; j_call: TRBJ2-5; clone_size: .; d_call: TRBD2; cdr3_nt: TGTGCCAGCAGCTTAGTCGCTGGCGGGGGGCAAGAGACCCAGTACTTC; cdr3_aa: CASSLVAGGGQETQYF
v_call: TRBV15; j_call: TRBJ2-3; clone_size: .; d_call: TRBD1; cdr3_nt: TGTGCCACCAGCGGGACAGGGGTCCTCACAGATACGCAGTATTTT; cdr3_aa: CATSGTGVLTDTQYF
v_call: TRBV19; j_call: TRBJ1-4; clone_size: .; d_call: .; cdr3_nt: TGTGCCAGTAAAGAGGGCCGATATGAAAAACTGTTTTTT; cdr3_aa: CASKEGRYEKLFF
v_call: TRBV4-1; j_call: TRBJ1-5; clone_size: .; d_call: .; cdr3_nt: TGCGCCAGCAGCCAAGAGGCCTCGCCCCAGCCCCAGCATTTT; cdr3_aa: CASSQEASPQPQHF
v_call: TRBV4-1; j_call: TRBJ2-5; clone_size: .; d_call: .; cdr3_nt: TGCGCCAGCAGCCAAATGGGACTGATACAAGAGACCCAGTACTTC; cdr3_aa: CASSQMGLIQETQYF
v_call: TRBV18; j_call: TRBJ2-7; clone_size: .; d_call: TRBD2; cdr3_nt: TGTGCCAGCTCAGCCAGCGGGGGCTACGAGCAGTACTTC; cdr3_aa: CASSASGGYEQYF
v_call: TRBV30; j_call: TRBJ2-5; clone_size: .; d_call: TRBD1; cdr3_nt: TGTGCCCTGGGACAGGGGGGGAGTGAGACCCAGTACTTC; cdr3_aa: CALGQGGSETQYF
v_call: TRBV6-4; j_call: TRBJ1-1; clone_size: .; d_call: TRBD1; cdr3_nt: TGTGCCAGCAGTGACGGGACAGGGGGCACTGAAGCTTTCTTT; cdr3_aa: CASSDGTGGTEAFF
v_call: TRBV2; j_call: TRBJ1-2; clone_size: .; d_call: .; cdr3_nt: TGTGCCAGCACGAAATCAGGAAACTATGGCTACACCTTC; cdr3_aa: CASTKSGNYGYTF
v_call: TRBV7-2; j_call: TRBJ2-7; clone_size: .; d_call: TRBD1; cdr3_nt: TGTGCCAGCAGCTCCCGGACAGGGGGCTACGAGCAGTACTTC; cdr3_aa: CASSSRTGGYEQYF
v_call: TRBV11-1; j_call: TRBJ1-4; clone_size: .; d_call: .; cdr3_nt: TGTGCCAGCAGCTTAGGGGCCTCTTGGAATGAAAAACTGTTTTTT; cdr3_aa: CASSLGASWNEKLFF
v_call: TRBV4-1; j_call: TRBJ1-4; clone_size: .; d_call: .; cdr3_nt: TGCGCCAGCAGCCACACCGGGAAGGGCACTAATGAAAAACTGTTTTTT; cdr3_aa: CASSHTGKGTNEKLFF
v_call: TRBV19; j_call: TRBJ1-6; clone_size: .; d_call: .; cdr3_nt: TGTGCCAGTAGCAACCTAGGAGGCTCCTATAATTCACCCCTCCACTTT; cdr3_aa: CASSNLGGSYNSPLHF
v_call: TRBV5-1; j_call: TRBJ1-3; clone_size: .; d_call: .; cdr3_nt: TGCGCCAGCAGCTTGGGACAGCCTGGAAACACCATATATTTT; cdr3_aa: CASSLGQPGNTIYF
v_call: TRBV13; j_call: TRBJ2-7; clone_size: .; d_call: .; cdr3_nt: TGTGCCAGCAGCTTGGGACTGGAATCCTACGAGCAGTACTTC; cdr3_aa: CASSLGLESYEQYF
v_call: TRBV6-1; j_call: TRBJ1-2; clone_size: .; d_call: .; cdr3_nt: TGTGCCAGCAGCACTACGGACAGCTCGTATGGCTACACCTTC; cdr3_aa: CASSTTDSSYGYTF
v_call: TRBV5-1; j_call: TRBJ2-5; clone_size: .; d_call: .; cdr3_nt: TGCGCCAGCAGCTTAAGCGGGTTCCAAGAGACCCAGTACTTC; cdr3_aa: CASSLSGFQETQYF
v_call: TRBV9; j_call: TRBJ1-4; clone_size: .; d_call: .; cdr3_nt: TGTGCCAGCAGCGGATGGGGGGTGGGGATTGCTAATGAAAAACTGTTTTTT; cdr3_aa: CASSGWGVGIANEKLFF